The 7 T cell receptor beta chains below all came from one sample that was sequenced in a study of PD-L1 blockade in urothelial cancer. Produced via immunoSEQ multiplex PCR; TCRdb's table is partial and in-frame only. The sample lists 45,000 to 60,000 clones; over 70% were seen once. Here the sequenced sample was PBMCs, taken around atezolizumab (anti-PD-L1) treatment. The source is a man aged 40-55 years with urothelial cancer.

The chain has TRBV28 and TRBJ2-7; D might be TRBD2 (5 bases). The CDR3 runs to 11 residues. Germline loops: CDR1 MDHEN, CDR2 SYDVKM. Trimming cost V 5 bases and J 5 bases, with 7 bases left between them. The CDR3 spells CASSTRDEQYF. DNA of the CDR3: TGTGCCAGCAGTACTAGGGACGAGCAGTACTTC.

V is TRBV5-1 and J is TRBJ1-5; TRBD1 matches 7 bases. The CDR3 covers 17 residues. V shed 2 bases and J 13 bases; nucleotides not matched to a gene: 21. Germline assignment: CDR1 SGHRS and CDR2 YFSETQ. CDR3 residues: CASSLRQGASLFGSQHF. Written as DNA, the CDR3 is TGCGCCAGCAGCTTAAGACAGGGAGCTAGTCTATTTGGGTCACAGCATTTT.

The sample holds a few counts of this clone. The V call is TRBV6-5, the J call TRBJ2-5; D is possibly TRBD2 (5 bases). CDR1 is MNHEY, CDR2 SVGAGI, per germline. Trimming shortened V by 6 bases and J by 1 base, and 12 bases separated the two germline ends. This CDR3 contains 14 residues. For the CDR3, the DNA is TGTGCCAGCAGCCGAGGGCAGACCCAAGAGACCCAGTACTTC. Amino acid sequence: CASSRGQTQETQYF.

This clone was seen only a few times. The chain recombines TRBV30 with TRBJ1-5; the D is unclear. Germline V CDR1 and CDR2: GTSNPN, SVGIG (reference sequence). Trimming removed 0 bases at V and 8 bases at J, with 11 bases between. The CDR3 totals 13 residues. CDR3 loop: CAWSVDSIEPQHF. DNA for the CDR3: TGTGCCTGGAGTGTAGATTCCATAGAGCCCCAGCATTTT.

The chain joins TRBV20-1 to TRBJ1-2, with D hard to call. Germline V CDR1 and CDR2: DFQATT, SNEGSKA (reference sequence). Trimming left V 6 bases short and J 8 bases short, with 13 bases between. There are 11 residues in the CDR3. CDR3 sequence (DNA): TGCAGTGCCTTTGGGGAGTACGGCTACACCTTC. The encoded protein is CSAFGEYGYTF.

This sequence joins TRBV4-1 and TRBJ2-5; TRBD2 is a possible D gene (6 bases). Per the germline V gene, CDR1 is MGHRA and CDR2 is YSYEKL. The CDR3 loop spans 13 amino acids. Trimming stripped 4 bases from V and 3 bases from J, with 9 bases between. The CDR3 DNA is TGCGCCAGCAGCCCCCGGACTAAAGAGACCCAGTACTTC. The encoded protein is CASSPRTKETQYF.

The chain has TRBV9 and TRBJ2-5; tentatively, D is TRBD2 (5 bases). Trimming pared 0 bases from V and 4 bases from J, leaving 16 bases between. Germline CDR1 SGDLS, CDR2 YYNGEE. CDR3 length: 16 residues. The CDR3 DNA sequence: TGTGCCAGCAGCGTAGGCCCCCTGGGAGTCGCAGAGACCCAGTACTTC. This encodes CASSVGPLGVAETQYF.